One and the same sample provided the 24 T cell receptor beta chains below, sequenced in a study of Ad26.COV2.S vaccination and SARS-CoV-2 variants. This table comes from immunoSEQ multiplex PCR, and its TCRdb copy is limited to in-frame clones, with some not included. The profile shows around 400,000 clones, about 89% of them singletons. As for treatment: approximately 18 received Ad26.COV2.S at low or high dose, single or two shots; about five received placebo; per-sample allocation not given. After the first vaccine or placebo injection, samples were drawn on day 63. This material consisted of peripheral blood, taken in a trial of Ad26.COV2.S vaccine versus placebo. The receptors originated from a person between 18 and 60 years old who received the Ad26.COV2.S COVID-19 vaccine or a placebo.

The CDR3 sequence: CASSTAAVGGNYEQYF. Written as DNA, the CDR3 is TGTGCCAGTAGTACCGCCGCAGTGGGGGGGAACTACGAGCAGTACTTC. The V and J genes are TRBV19 and TRBJ2-7; 7 bases fit TRBD2. The CDR3 runs 16 residues. Trimming at V came to 4 bases and at J to 3 bases, leaving 12 bases not matched to a gene. CDR1 is LNHDA and CDR2 is SQIVND in the germline V gene (reference sequence).

The CDR3 loop is CASSEEGYTF. In DNA, the CDR3 is TGTGCCAGCAGCGAGGAAGGCTACACCTTC. The chain recombines TRBV6-5 with TRBJ1-2; D unresolved. CDR3 length equals 10 residues. Germline lookup yields CDR1 MNHEY and CDR2 SVGAGI. V lost 6 bases and J lost 8, with 7 bases in between.

The V and J genes are TRBV5-4 and TRBJ2-2, with 10 bases identical to TRBD2. The ends lost 2 bases at V and 5 bases at J; junction bases unmatched: 3. The germline V gene has CDR1 SGHNT and CDR2 YYREEE (reference sequence). The CDR3 extends over 15 amino acids. CDR3 DNA sequence: TGTGCCAGCAGCTTTCCGGGACTAGCGACCGGGGAGCTGTTTTTT. This gives the protein CASSFPGLATGELFF.

A single count supports this clone. The chain is built from TRBV2 and TRBJ2-7; D possibly uses TRBD1 or TRBD2 (5 bases each). This CDR3 comprises 16 residues. CDR1 SNHLY and CDR2 FYNNEI come from the germline V gene. V was shortened by 1 base and J by 4 bases, with 17 bases between the two germline ends. The DNA of the CDR3 is TGTGCCAGCAGTGAAGGGGCTACAGGACTCCCTTACGAGCAGTACTTC. Its protein product is CASSEGATGLPYEQYF.

CDR3 protein: CSVSGGRLSAGELFF. DNA for the CDR3: TGCAGCGTTTCCGGGGGGAGGCTTTCAGCCGGGGAGCTGTTTTTT. The V call is TRBV29-1, the J call TRBJ2-2; TRBD2 agrees at 7 bases. The CDR3 loop spans 15 amino acids. The V gene's germline CDR1 is SQVTM and CDR2 ANQGSEA. V was clipped by 5 bases and J by 6 bases; unmatched bases: 12.

This clone was seen just once. The rearrangement uses TRBV4-2 and TRBJ2-3, with no clear D. The V end was cut by 4 bases, the J end by 2 bases, with 10 bases between. Germline loops: CDR1 LGHNA, CDR2 YNFKEQ. This CDR3 has 14 residues. DNA for the CDR3: TGTGCCAGCAGCCCCCGACAAGACACAGATACGCAGTATTTT. Amino acid sequence: CASSPRQDTDTQYF.

The rearrangement uses TRBV4-1 and TRBJ1-5; D is uncertain. Germline lookup yields CDR1 MGHRA and CDR2 YSYEKL. The CDR3 consists of 15 residues. The germline V and J ends were trimmed by 0 bases and 3 bases, with 9 bases remaining between them. The CDR3 loop reads CASSQERQANQPQHF. The CDR3 DNA reads TGCGCCAGCAGCCAAGAAAGGCAGGCCAATCAGCCCCAGCATTTT.

J is TRBJ2-2 and V is TRBV4-3; D is perhaps TRBD1 or TRBD2 (5 bases each). This CDR3 contains 14 residues. Trimming removed 1 base from V and 7 bases from J, with 10 bases in between. Per germline, CDR1 LGHNA and CDR2 YSLEER. The CDR3, as DNA: TGCGCCAGCAGCCAAGGGATGAGGGGCGGGGAGCTGTTTTTT. Encoded protein: CASSQGMRGGELFF.

This chain links TRBV11-2 with TRBJ2-7; D is undetermined. The V and J ends lost 2 bases and 0 bases respectively, with 8 bases between them. This CDR3 is 14 amino acids long. The germline CDR1 and CDR2 sequences are SGHAT and FQNNGV. The CDR3 protein is CASSLTDGSYEQYF. For the CDR3, the DNA is TGTGCCAGCAGCTTAACGGACGGCTCCTACGAGCAGTACTTC.

V usage is TRBV15 and J usage is TRBJ2-3; TRBD1 or TRBD2 may be the D gene (7 bases each). Germline CDR1 reads LNHNV; CDR2 reads YYDKDF (reference sequence). The length of the CDR3 is 13 residues. The V and J ends lost 5 bases and 6 bases respectively, with 12 bases between them. CDR3 amino acids: CATSRQGGDTQYF. Written as DNA, the CDR3 is TGTGCCACCAGCCGTCAGGGGGGGGATACGCAGTATTTT.

This clone was recorded once. The chain has TRBV15 and TRBJ1-3; D is possibly TRBD1 (5 bases). The CDR3 loop spans 14 amino acids. Trimming stripped 6 bases from V and 0 bases from J, with 9 bases between. Looked up from germline, CDR1 is LNHNV and CDR2 is YYDKDF (reference sequence). DNA for the CDR3: TGTGCCACCAGTCAGGGCCACTCTGGAAACACCATATATTTT. Protein product: CATSQGHSGNTIYF.

V usage is TRBV4-2 and J usage is TRBJ1-5; D remains unclear. CDR1 and CDR2 (germline): LGHNA, YNFKEQ. The V end lost 3 bases, the J end lost 4 bases, and 7 bases lay between the germline ends. The CDR3 runs to 13 residues. The CDR3 here is CASSHSENQPQHF. In nucleotides, the CDR3 is TGTGCCAGCAGCCACTCTGAGAATCAGCCCCAGCATTTT.

The chain employs TRBV28 and TRBJ2-7; D not resolved. V lost 6 bases, J lost 3 bases, and 15 bases lay in between. Germline V gives CDR1 MDHEN, CDR2 SYDVKM. The CDR3 spans 14 residues. CDR3 sequence (DNA): TGTGCCAGCAGGCCCTATCCACCGAGCTACGAGCAGTACTTC. It encodes CASRPYPPSYEQYF.

The chain uses TRBV28 and TRBJ1-5; tentative D call: TRBD1 (6 bases). Germline V gives CDR1 MDHEN, CDR2 SYDVKM. V shed 10 bases and J shed 7 bases, with 17 bases lying between them. CDR3 size: 13 residues. The CDR3 loop is CATRQGLKQPQHF. The CDR3 nucleotides are TGTGCCACCCGTCAGGGGCTAAAACAGCCCCAGCATTTT. Filled out from reference TRBV28 and TRBJ1-5, the complete variable domain reads DVKVTQSSRYLVKRTGEKVFLECVQDMDHENMFWYRQDPGLGLRLIYFSYDVKMKEKGDIPEGYSVSREKKERFSLILESASTNQTSMYLCATRQGLKQPQHFGDGTRLSIL.

The chain has TRBV6-5 and TRBJ1-1; 9 nucleotides match TRBD1. The J segment lost 8 bases and the V segment lost 0 bases, leaving 4 bases of the junction unmatched. The germline gives CDR1 MNHEY, CDR2 SVGAGI. This CDR3 is 14 amino acids long. The CDR3 sequence: CASSYSGDRDEAFF. In DNA form, the CDR3 reads TGTGCCAGCAGTTACTCGGGGGACAGGGACGAAGCTTTCTTT.

About this clone: Other DNA sequences of this sample code for an identical CDR3. Here the CDR3 DNA reads TGTGCCAGCAGCCCCTGGGGAGCGAACACTGAAGCTTTCTTT. Translation gives CASSPWGANTEAFF. The chain couples TRBV3-1 (or the pseudogene TRBV3-2) to TRBJ1-1; unclear D gene. The germline V and J ends were trimmed by 4 bases and 1 base, with 10 bases remaining between them. Germline CDR1 LGHDT, CDR2 YNNKEL (reference sequence). The CDR3 totals 14 residues.

The J gene is TRBJ2-7, the V gene TRBV12-3 or TRBV12-4; D not certain. The CDR3 covers 12 residues. V was clipped by 10 bases and J by 0 bases, with 10 bases between them. This chain's CDR3 is CATAKSSYEQYF. The CDR3, as DNA: TGTGCCACCGCAAAGAGCTCCTACGAGCAGTACTTC.

This chain uses TRBV30 with TRBJ1-3; D gene uncertain. Germline V gives CDR1 GTSNPN, CDR2 SVGIG (reference sequence). The V gene lost 3 bases and the J gene lost 7 bases, with 7 bases spanning the gap. This CDR3 is built from 11 residues. The CDR3 DNA sequence: TGTGCCTGGAGCCCGAGGAACACCATATATTTT. Protein sequence: CAWSPRNTIYF.

The rearrangement joins TRBV11-1 to TRBJ2-2; D is possibly TRBD2 (5 bases). The CDR3 runs to 14 residues. The ends were cut back, 0 bases at V and 7 bases at J, with 9 bases in the middle. Germline CDR1 is SGHAT and CDR2 is FQDESV (reference sequence). CDR3 bases: TGTGCCAGCAGCTTAGCGCGGGTTGGCGGGGAGCTGTTTTTT. Translation gives CASSLARVGGELFF.

The CDR3 region is CASSPPNRVNEQFF. DNA of the CDR3: TGTGCCAGCTCACCACCAAACAGGGTGAATGAGCAGTTCTTC. This chain connects TRBV18 to TRBJ2-1, with D possibly TRBD1 on 6 matching bases. V gave up 0 bases and J gave up 7 bases, with 10 bases separating them. Germline CDR1 KGHSH, CDR2 LQKENI. CDR3 size: 14 residues. Supplemented by reference TRBV18 and TRBJ2-1, the full variable domain reads NAGVMQNPRHLVRRRGQEARLRCSPMKGHSHVYWYRQLPEEGLKFMVYLQKENIIDESGMPKERFSAEFPKEGPSILRIQQVVRGDSAAYFCASSPPNRVNEQFFGPGTRLTVL.

The CDR3, as DNA: TGTGCCAGCAGCCAAGGACTAGCGGGAGTTTCTCCTCCCGGCCTACGGCAGTTCTTC. It specifies CASSQGLAGVSPPGLRQFF. This chain uses TRBV5-4 with TRBJ2-1; TRBD2 aligns across 13 bases. J lost 12 bases, V lost 4 bases, and 22 bases had no gene match. CDR3 length: 19 residues. In germline, CDR1 is SGHNT, CDR2 YYREEE (reference sequence). Based on the CDR3 plus reference TRBV5-4 and TRBJ2-1, the full variable domain is ETGVTQSPTHLIKTRGQQVTLRCSSQSGHNTVSWYQQALGQGPQFIFQYYREEENGRGNFPPRFSGLQFPNYSSELNVNALELDDSALYLCASSQGLAGVSPPGLRQFFGPGTRLTVL.

The chain uses TRBV6-2 or TRBV6-3 and TRBJ1-1; the match to TRBD1 covers 7 bases. The J segment lost 7 bases and the V segment lost 4 bases, leaving 9 bases of the junction unmatched. The germline CDR1 and CDR2 sequences are MNHEY and SVGEGT. The CDR3 runs 14 residues. The DNA of the CDR3 is TGTGCCAGCAGTTCTATGACAGGGAGAAATGAAGCTTTCTTT. Amino acids: CASSSMTGRNEAFF.

The chain recombines TRBV30 with TRBJ2-3; D is perhaps TRBD1 (6 bases). Trimming took 4 bases from V and 9 from J, leaving 20 bases between them. The CDR3 is 14 amino acids. Germline lookup yields CDR1 GTSNPN and CDR2 SVGIG (reference sequence). The CDR3, as DNA: TGTGCCTGGAAGATCAGGGGAAATAGGGGCACGCAGTATTTT. Residues: CAWKIRGNRGTQYF.

This sequence joins TRBV5-5 and TRBJ2-2; D possibly matches TRBD1 or TRBD2 (5 bases each). The CDR3 spans 14 residues. V lost 6 bases and J 6 bases, leaving 15 bases between the germline ends. CDR1 is SGHKS and CDR2 is YYEKEE in the germline V gene (reference sequence). The DNA of the CDR3 is TGTGCCAGCACCCCGTTTTGGGACCCCGGGGAGCTGTTTTTT. Protein sequence: CASTPFWDPGELFF.